A single sample gave rise to the 9 T cell receptor beta chains below, sequenced in a study of blood T cell repertoires in COVID-19. Sequencing was performed with immunoSEQ multiplex PCR; in TCRdb, only in-frame clones are kept and a portion is missing. The data contain some 290,000 clones, 65% to 90% of them singletons. Sequencing used peripheral blood. The receptors come from a woman aged 55-70 years with active or convalescent COVID-19.

For the CDR3, the DNA is TGTGCCAGCAAGGACGGGGCGGGAAGCTCCTATAATTCACCCCTCCACTTT. Protein: CASKDGAGSSYNSPLHF. The chain combines TRBV19 with TRBJ1-6, with D perhaps TRBD1 (5 bases). The CDR3 loop spans 17 amino acids. V lost 9 bases to trimming and J lost 0 bases, with 18 bases between them. Germline V CDR1 and CDR2: LNHDA, SQIVND (reference sequence).

The count of this clone is one. The V and J genes are TRBV5-1 and TRBJ2-5; 10 bases fit TRBD2. With V trimmed by 2 bases and J by 3 bases, 4 bases remained unmatched. This CDR3 has 15 residues. The germline CDR1 and CDR2 sequences are SGHRS and YFSETQ. The CDR3 protein is CASSLSLAGEETQYF. The CDR3 DNA reads TGCGCCAGCAGCTTATCGCTAGCGGGGGAAGAGACCCAGTACTTC.

The CDR3, as DNA: TGTGCCAGCAGCCCGGGACTCCCCACGGAGCAGTTCTTC. It translates to CASSPGLPTEQFF. This sequence joins TRBV2 and TRBJ2-1, with D maybe TRBD2 (6 bases). The germline gives CDR1 SNHLY, CDR2 FYNNEI. The V end was cut by 6 bases, the J end by 10 bases, with 16 bases between. CDR3 length: 13 amino acids. The whole variable domain, filled in from reference TRBV2 and TRBJ2-1, reads EPEVTQTPSHQVTQMGQEVILRCVPISNHLYFYWYRQILGQKVEFLVSFYNNEISEKSEIFDDQFSVERPDGSNFTLKIRSTKLEDSAMYFCASSPGLPTEQFFGPGTRLTVL.

The J gene is TRBJ2-4, the V gene TRBV6-1; TRBD1 is a possible D gene (6 bases). The CDR3 spans 17 residues. Trimming took off 2 bases at V and 6 bases at J, with 20 bases between the two ends. CDR1 is MNHNS, CDR2 SASEGT, per germline. CDR3 DNA sequence: TGTGCCAGCAGTGAAAAATACAGGGAATTTATCGTAAACATTCAGTACTTC. It codes for CASSEKYREFIVNIQYF.

The chain joins TRBV10-1 to TRBJ2-5, with 8 bases that match TRBD2. V shed 6 bases, J shed 5 bases, and the junction held 8 bases outside the gene matches. The CDR3 has 14 residues. CDR1 and CDR2 from the germline V gene are WNHNN and SYGVQD (reference sequence). The CDR3 here is CASSYSGAVETQYF. The CDR3 coding sequence is TGCGCCAGCAGCTATAGCGGGGCGGTGGAGACCCAGTACTTC.

The J gene is TRBJ2-2, the V gene TRBV7-3, with 8 nucleotides matching TRBD1. The junction had 1 base not matched to a gene; V was cut back by 1 base and J by 0 bases. Germline-derived CDR1 and CDR2 are SGHTA and FQGTGA. CDR3 length equals 16 residues. The CDR3 spells CASSLRTGTNTGELFF. Here the CDR3 DNA reads TGTGCCAGCAGCTTAAGGACAGGGACGAACACCGGGGAGCTGTTTTTT.

The rearrangement uses TRBV28 and TRBJ2-7; no clear D gene. The CDR3 has 13 residues. The germline CDR1 and CDR2 sequences are MDHEN and SYDVKM. V was cut by 4 bases and J by 7 bases, with 14 bases left in between. The CDR3 is CASSWSSRGEQYF. In nucleotides, the CDR3 is TGTGCCAGCAGTTGGTCCAGCCGAGGTGAGCAGTACTTC.

This chain uses TRBV5-1 with TRBJ2-5, with 12 bases aligning to TRBD2. This CDR3 has 16 amino acids. Per the germline V gene, CDR1 is SGHRS and CDR2 is YFSETQ. With 5 bases clipped from V and 4 bases from J, the junction kept 9 bases outside the gene matches. The CDR3: CASRPILAGGAETQYF. The CDR3, as DNA: TGCGCCAGCAGGCCAATCCTAGCGGGGGGGGCAGAGACCCAGTACTTC.

The CDR3 DNA is TGTGCCAGCAGTTTAGGGGGGGAGACTCAGCCCCAGCATTTT. As protein: CASSLGGETQPQHF. J is TRBJ1-5 and V is TRBV28, with D perhaps matching TRBD1 (5 bases). The germline V gene has CDR1 MDHEN and CDR2 SYDVKM. The CDR3 length is 14 residues. The germline V and J ends were trimmed by 2 bases and 6 bases, with 11 bases remaining between them.